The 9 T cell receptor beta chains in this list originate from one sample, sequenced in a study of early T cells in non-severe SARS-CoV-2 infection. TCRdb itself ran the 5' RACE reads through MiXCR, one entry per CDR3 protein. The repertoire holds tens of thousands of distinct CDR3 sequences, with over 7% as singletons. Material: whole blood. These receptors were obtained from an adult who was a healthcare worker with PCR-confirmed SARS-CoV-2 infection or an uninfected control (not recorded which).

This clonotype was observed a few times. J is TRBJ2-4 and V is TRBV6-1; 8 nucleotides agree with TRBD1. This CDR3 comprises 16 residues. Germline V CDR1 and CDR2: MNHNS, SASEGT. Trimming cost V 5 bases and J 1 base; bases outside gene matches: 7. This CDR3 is CASSFQGATAKNIQYF. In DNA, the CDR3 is TGTGCCAGCAGTTTCCAGGGGGCGACGGCCAAAAACATTCAGTACTTC.

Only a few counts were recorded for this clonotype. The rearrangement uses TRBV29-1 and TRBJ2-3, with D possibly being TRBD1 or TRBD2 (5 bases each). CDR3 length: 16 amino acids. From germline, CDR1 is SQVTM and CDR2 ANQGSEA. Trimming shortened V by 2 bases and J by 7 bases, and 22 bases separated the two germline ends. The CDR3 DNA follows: TGCAGCGTTGAATTGTCGGGGACGATCTATCCTTATACGCAGTATTTT. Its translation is CSVELSGTIYPYTQYF.

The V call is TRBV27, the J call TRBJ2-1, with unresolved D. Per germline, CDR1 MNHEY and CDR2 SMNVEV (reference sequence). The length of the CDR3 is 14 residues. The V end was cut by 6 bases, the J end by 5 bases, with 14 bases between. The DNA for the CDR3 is TGTGCCAGCAGGACTTTCGAGGCAAACAATGAGCAGTTCTTC. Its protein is CASRTFEANNEQFF.

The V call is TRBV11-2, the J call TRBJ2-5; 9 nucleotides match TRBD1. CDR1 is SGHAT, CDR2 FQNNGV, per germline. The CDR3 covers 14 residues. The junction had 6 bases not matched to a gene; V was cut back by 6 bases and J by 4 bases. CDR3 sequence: CASRLDRGGETQYF. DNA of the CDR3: TGTGCCAGCAGGCTCGACAGGGGGGGAGAGACCCAGTACTTC.

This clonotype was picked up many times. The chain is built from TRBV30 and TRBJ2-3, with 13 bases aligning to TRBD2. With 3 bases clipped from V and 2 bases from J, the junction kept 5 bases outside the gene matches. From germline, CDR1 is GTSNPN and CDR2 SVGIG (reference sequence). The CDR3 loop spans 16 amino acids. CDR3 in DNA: TGTGCCTGGAGGATAGGACTAGCGGGGGCCACAGATACGCAGTATTTT. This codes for CAWRIGLAGATDTQYF.

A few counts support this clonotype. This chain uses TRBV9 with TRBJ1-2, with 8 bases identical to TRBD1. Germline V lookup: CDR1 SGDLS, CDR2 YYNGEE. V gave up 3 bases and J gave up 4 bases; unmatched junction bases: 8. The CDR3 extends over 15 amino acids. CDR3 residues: CASSGPGQAPYGYTF. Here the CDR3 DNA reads TGTGCCAGCAGCGGGCCGGGACAGGCCCCCTATGGCTACACCTTC.

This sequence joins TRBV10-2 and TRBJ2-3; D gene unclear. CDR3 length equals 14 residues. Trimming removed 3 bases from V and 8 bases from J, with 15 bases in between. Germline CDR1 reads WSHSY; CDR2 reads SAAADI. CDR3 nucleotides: TGCGCCAGCAGTGACGTTCGGATGTCCGTTACGCAGTATTTT. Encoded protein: CASSDVRMSVTQYF.

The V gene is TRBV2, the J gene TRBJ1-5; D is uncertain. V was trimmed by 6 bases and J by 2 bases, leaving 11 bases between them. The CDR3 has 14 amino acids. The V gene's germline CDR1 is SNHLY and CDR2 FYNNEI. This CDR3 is CASRGAPGNQPQHF. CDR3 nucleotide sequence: TGTGCCAGCAGGGGAGCCCCGGGCAATCAGCCCCAGCATTTT.

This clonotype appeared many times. CDR3 loop: CASSLTGTGSGANVLTF. CDR3 nucleotide sequence: TGTGCCAGCAGCCTGACCGGGACAGGTTCGGGGGCCAACGTCCTGACTTTC. This chain uses TRBV6-5 with TRBJ2-6, with TRBD1 matching over 8 bases. The germline V gene has CDR1 MNHEY and CDR2 SVGAGI. V shed 6 bases, J shed 4 bases, and the junction held 11 bases outside the gene matches. CDR3 length: 17 amino acids.